These 18 T cell receptor beta chains were all obtained from the same sample, sequenced in a study of blood T cell repertoires in COVID-19. Method: immunoSEQ multiplex PCR; TCRdb's copy keeps in-frame clones and lacks some. The repertoire holds 120,000 to 150,000 clones, with 88% as singletons. The sequencing input was peripheral blood. These receptors all come from a woman aged 60-70 years with acute or convalescent COVID-19.

There are a few counts of this clone. The chain carries TRBV19 and TRBJ2-3; possibly TRBD2 for D (6 bases). V was trimmed by 7 bases and J by 6 bases, leaving 20 bases between them. CDR1 is LNHDA, CDR2 SQIVND, per germline (reference sequence). The CDR3 is 15 residues long. The CDR3, as DNA: TGTGCCAGTACCGATTACGGGGGAACGGGGGATACGCAGTATTTT. Translating gives CASTDYGGTGDTQYF.

For the CDR3, the DNA is TGCGCCAGCAACCTACAAGAGGGGGTGAACACTGAAGCTTTCTTT. Its protein product is CASNLQEGVNTEAFF. J is TRBJ1-1 and V is TRBV5-1; maybe TRBD1 (6 bases). The CDR3 spans 15 residues. The germline V and J ends were trimmed by 6 bases and 0 bases, with 15 bases remaining between them. Germline V gene sequence: CDR1 SGHRS, CDR2 YFSETQ.

This clone was seen only once. V usage is TRBV5-6 and J usage is TRBJ1-2; D is possibly TRBD1 (6 bases). The V end lost 1 base, the J end lost 1 base, and 11 bases lay between the germline ends. Germline V gene sequence: CDR1 SGHDT, CDR2 YYEEEE. The CDR3 length is 15 residues. In nucleotides, the CDR3 is TGTGCCAGCAGCTTGTTCGACAGGAATAACTATGGCTACACCTTC. Translating gives CASSLFDRNNYGYTF.

The chain links TRBV9 to TRBJ1-2, with D uncertain. Germline lookup yields CDR1 SGDLS and CDR2 YYNGEE. The CDR3 loop spans 15 amino acids. The germline V and J ends were trimmed by 0 bases and 4 bases, with 13 bases remaining between them. The CDR3 here is CASSVGDSYTYGYTF. In DNA, the CDR3 is TGTGCCAGCAGCGTAGGAGACTCCTATACCTATGGCTACACCTTC.

V usage is TRBV4-3 and J usage is TRBJ1-5; 9 positions agree with TRBD1. Germline CDR1 reads LGHNA; CDR2 reads YSLEER. The CDR3 spans 14 residues. The ends lost 2 bases at V and 7 bases at J; junction bases unmatched: 3. The CDR3 here is CASSQRQGGQPQHF. In DNA, the CDR3 is TGCGCCAGCAGCCAACGACAGGGGGGACAGCCCCAGCATTTT.

CDR3 bases: TGTGCCAGCAGTTTATGGACTAGCGGGTCAGATACGCAGTATTTT. The encoded protein is CASSLWTSGSDTQYF. This sequence joins TRBV27 and TRBJ2-3; TRBD2 agrees at 11 bases. Germline CDR1 reads MNHEY; CDR2 reads SMNVEV (reference sequence). The CDR3 has 15 amino acids. With V trimmed by 1 base and J by 4 bases, 1 base remained unmatched.

This chain uses TRBV30 with TRBJ1-4; no clear D. The CDR3 consists of 13 residues. Germline V gene sequence: CDR1 GTSNPN, CDR2 SVGIG (reference sequence). Trimming shortened V by 3 bases and J by 3 bases, and 8 bases separated the two germline ends. The CDR3 here is CAWSPGANEKLFF. CDR3 coding DNA: TGTGCCTGGAGCCCGGGAGCTAATGAAAAACTGTTTTTT. The full variable domain, in which reference TRBV30 and TRBJ1-4 provide the parts outside the CDR3, is SQTIHQWPATLVQPVGSPLSLECTVEGTSNPNLYWYRQAAGRGLQLLFYSVGIGQISSEVPQNLSASRPQDRQFILSSKKLLLSDSGFYLCAWSPGANEKLFFGSGTQLSVL.

This chain uses TRBV7-3 with TRBJ2-5, with a tentative D call TRBD2 (5 bases). Between the trimmed V and J ends, which lost 5 bases and 1 base, there was a span of 11 bases. CDR3 length: 14 amino acids. The germline V gene encodes CDR1 SGHTA and CDR2 FQGTGA. This CDR3 is CASSPAGAQETQYF. CDR3 bases: TGTGCCAGCAGCCCCGCGGGTGCCCAAGAGACCCAGTACTTC.

This chain links TRBV12-3 or TRBV12-4 with TRBJ1-1; no definite D call. This CDR3 is built from 12 residues. V was clipped by 8 bases and J by 4 bases, with 11 bases between them. Here the CDR3 reads CASQRVSTEAFF. The CDR3, as DNA: TGTGCCAGCCAACGGGTCTCCACTGAAGCTTTCTTT.

The chain links TRBV30 to TRBJ1-6; D possibly corresponds to TRBD1 (6 bases). Germline loops: CDR1 GTSNPN, CDR2 SVGIG (reference sequence). Trimming stripped 2 bases from V and 10 bases from J, with 12 bases between. CDR3 length equals 13 residues. The CDR3 spells CAWSSGGGSPLHF. CDR3 in DNA: TGTGCCTGGAGTAGCGGGGGGGGCTCACCCCTCCACTTT.

The V call is TRBV11-2, the J call TRBJ2-3; TRBD1 matches at 8 bases. The CDR3 is 15 residues long. Looked up from germline, CDR1 is SGHAT and CDR2 is FQNNGV. Trimming removed 0 bases from V and 7 bases from J; junction bases left unmatched: 6. CDR3 sequence: CASSLDRGTGHTQYF. CDR3 DNA sequence: TGTGCCAGCAGCTTAGATCGGGGGACAGGACATACGCAGTATTTT.

The chain is built from TRBV13 and TRBJ2-7; D may be TRBD1 (6 bases). Germline V gives CDR1 PRHDT, CDR2 FYEKMQ (reference sequence). Trimming removed 9 bases from V and 0 bases from J, with 15 bases in between. The CDR3 is 14 amino acids. This chain's CDR3 is CASGDTSSSYEQYF. The CDR3 nucleotides read TGTGCCAGTGGGGACACCTCTAGCTCCTACGAGCAGTACTTC.

V gene TRBV18 combines with J gene TRBJ2-7; no clear D gene. Trimming took off 5 bases at V and 0 bases at J, with 11 bases between the two ends. Germline CDR1 KGHSH, CDR2 LQKENI. The CDR3 spans 14 residues. The CDR3 nucleotides read TGTGCCAGCTCATCAGATGGGCTCTCCTACGAGCAGTACTTC. As protein: CASSSDGLSYEQYF.

V usage is TRBV9 and J usage is TRBJ1-2, with D perhaps matching TRBD1 (5 bases). CDR1 SGDLS and CDR2 YYNGEE come from the germline V gene. The length of the CDR3 is 11 residues. With 4 bases removed from V and 7 bases from J, the gap between germline ends came to 8 bases. CDR3 DNA: TGTGCCAGCAGCCCTGGGGCTGGCTACACCTTC. Its translation is CASSPGAGYTF. Looking up the rest from reference TRBV9 and TRBJ1-2 gives the full variable domain: DSGVTQTPKHLITATGQRVTLRCSPRSGDLSVYWYQQSLDQGLQFLIQYYNGEERAKGNILERFSAQQFPDLHSELNLSSLELGDSALYFCASSPGAGYTFGSGTRLTVV.

The genes are TRBV27 and TRBJ1-4; 8 bases map to TRBD1. V lost 6 bases, J lost 7 bases, and 7 bases stayed unmatched. This CDR3 region has 14 residues. Germline-derived CDR1 and CDR2 are MNHEY and SMNVEV (reference sequence). CDR3 sequence: CASSPRGTGEKLFF. The CDR3 nucleotides are TGTGCCAGCAGCCCCCGAGGGACAGGTGAAAAACTGTTTTTT.

The chain combines TRBV6-2 or TRBV6-3 with TRBJ1-5; D not certain. The length of the CDR3 is 14 residues. The germline V gene encodes CDR1 MNHEY and CDR2 SVGEGT. V lost 0 bases and J lost 8, with 11 bases in between. CDR3 nucleotide sequence: TGTGCCAGCAGTTACTCTCCAGGTACGAAGCCCCAGCATTTT. It yields the protein CASSYSPGTKPQHF.

The rearrangement uses TRBV19 and TRBJ1-6, with 7 bases identical to TRBD1. From germline, CDR1 is LNHDA and CDR2 SQIVND (reference sequence). The CDR3 covers 17 residues. Trimming cost V 1 base and J 7 bases; bases outside gene matches: 10. The CDR3 bases are TGTGCCAGTAGTATAGGATTACAGGGGATCTGGAATTCACCCCTCCACTTT. It encodes CASSIGLQGIWNSPLHF.

The rearrangement uses TRBV4-2 and TRBJ1-5; D gene ambiguous. The V and J ends lost 1 base and 0 bases respectively, with 7 bases between them. The germline V gene has CDR1 LGHNA and CDR2 YNFKEQ. This CDR3 comprises 15 residues. DNA for the CDR3: TGTGCCAGCAGCCAAGGAGGGATTAGCAATCAGCCCCAGCATTTT. Protein product: CASSQGGISNQPQHF.